Listed below are T cell receptor beta chains from one sample, sequenced in a study of T-cell reconstitution after alpha-beta-depleted transplantation in children. TCRdb processed the PCR reads anew with MiXCR; each CDR3 protein has one entry. This repertoire shows around 450,000 distinct CDR3 sequences, around two fifths found once; its top ten account for approximately 25%. The sequencing used PBMCs, collected before TCRalphabeta/CD19-depleted stem cell transplant. The receptor source for this set is a girl aged 2 to 10 with aplastic anemia, due to receive a stem cell transplant. Each CDR3 is given with its conserved first and last residue. Fields, in order: J gene, V gene, D gene, clone size, CDR3 length, CDR3 DNA, CDR3 protein. The D gene is left open where the match is weak. Size tells how often a clone was seen (once, few, many) or the class of an expanded clone, and some rows leave it out.

>TRBJ2-1|TRBV11-2|TRBD2|.|12
TGTGCCAGCAGCCCGGGGGGTTTTGAGCAGTTCTTC
CASSPGGFEQFF
>TRBJ2-3|TRBV7-2|TRBD2|many|14
TGTGCCAGCAGCCGGACTAGCGCCACAGATACGCAGTATTTT
CASSRTSATDTQYF
>TRBJ1-5|TRBV4-1|.|many|17
TGCGCCAGCAGCCAAGATCCCGCGACCTATGGCAATCAGCCCCAGCATTTT
CASSQDPATYGNQPQHF
>TRBJ2-1|TRBV5-4|TRBD2|few|14
TGTGCCGGTTCGGGACTAGCGGAAATTAATGAGCAGTTCTTC
CAGSGLAEINEQFF
>TRBJ2-7|TRBV5-1|TRBD2|.|18
TGCGCCAGCAGCACCGGGACTAGCGGGAGGGCCCATGCGCGCGAGCAGTACTTC
CASSTGTSGRAHAREQYF
>TRBJ2-6|TRBV7-3|.|.|13
TGTGCCAGCAGCCCACAGGGGGCCAACGTCCTGACTTTC
CASSPQGANVLTF
>TRBJ2-7|TRBV5-1|TRBD2|many|16
TGCGCCAGCAGCTTGGGAACTAGCGGGAGGGACGACGAGCAGTACTTC
CASSLGTSGRDDEQYF
>TRBJ1-3|TRBV28|.|.|14
TGTGCCAGCAGTTTAAAGACAGAAGGAAACACCATATATTTT
CASSLKTEGNTIYF
>TRBJ2-1|TRBV5-1|.|many|14
TGCGCCAGCAGCTTAGGGCGGGGCTACAATGAGCAGTTCTTC
CASSLGRGYNEQFF
>TRBJ2-5|TRBV7-8|TRBD2|.|17
TGTGCCAGCAGCCCGACTCGGAGCGGGGGGAGGGAGGAGACCCAGTACTTC
CASSPTRSGGREETQYF
>TRBJ2-3|TRBV6-5|.|few|14
TGTGCCAGCAAACCGGGACTGTCTCTGGATACGCAGTATTTT
CASKPGLSLDTQYF
>TRBJ2-7|TRBV6-1|TRBD2|.|17
TGTGCCAGCGGGGGACTGGGGGGGTTAGGGTCGTATTACGAGCAGTACTTC
CASGGLGGLGSYYEQYF
>TRBJ2-3|TRBV10-3|.|once|15
TGTGCCATCAGTGGTGACGACCCAGAGGTGGATACGCAGTATTTT
CAISGDDPEVDTQYF
>TRBJ1-5|TRBV7-9|.|.|17
TGTGCCAGCAGCCCCGGAGGAGGGGCGGATAGCAATCAGCCCCAGCATTTT
CASSPGGGADSNQPQHF
>TRBJ2-3|TRBV15|TRBD1|.|15
TGTGCCACCAGCACTATGGGACAGGGGGCAGATACGCAGTATTTT
CATSTMGQGADTQYF
>TRBJ1-2|TRBV29-1|TRBD1|many|15
TGCAGCGTCCATGGGACAGGGCCGCCTAACTATGGCTACACCTTC
CSVHGTGPPNYGYTF
>TRBJ2-7|TRBV16|TRBD2|many|15
TGTGCCAGCAGCCAACAAGCGGGAGCTTCCTACGAGCAGTACTTC
CASSQQAGASYEQYF
>TRBJ2-3|TRBV20-1|.|.|16
TGCAGTGCTAGTACCCTCGGCAGCGGCAGCACAGATACGCAGTATTTT
CSASTLGSGSTDTQYF
>TRBJ2-7|TRBV20-1|.|.|14
TGCAGTGCTAGGAGACTCGTAGATCTCTACGAGCAGTACTTC
CSARRLVDLYEQYF
>TRBJ2-1|TRBV28|.|.|17
TGTGCCAGCAGTTCTACCGTGCTACGGAGCTCCTACAATGAGCAGTTCTTC
CASSSTVLRSSYNEQFF
>TRBJ2-1|TRBV10-1|TRBD2|many|14
TGCGCCAGCAGTGAGAATAGCGGGGTGGGTGAGCAGTTCTTC
CASSENSGVGEQFF
>TRBJ2-1|TRBV7-9|TRBD2|.|15
TGTGCCAGCCTCTTGGGTAGCGGGGAGATTAATGAGCAGTTCTTC
CASLLGSGEINEQFF
>TRBJ2-5|TRBV5-1|.|.|11
TGCGCCAGCCGGGTTTTGGAGACCCAGTACTTC
CASRVLETQYF
>TRBJ2-1|TRBV13|.|many|14
TGTGCCAGCAGCGTCACCGGGTCCTACAATGAGCAGTTCTTC
CASSVTGSYNEQFF
>TRBJ2-2|TRBV29-1|.|many|15
TGCAGCGTTCTTAAACCAGCGGCGAACACCGGGGAGCTGTTTTTT
CSVLKPAANTGELFF
>TRBJ2-5|TRBV4-2|TRBD1|.|15
TGTGCCAGCAGCCCCCCACAGGGGAACCAAGAGACCCAGTACTTC
CASSPPQGNQETQYF
>TRBJ2-1|TRBV6-5|TRBD2|.|14
TGTGCCAGCAGTTACTCGCAGCGGGGCAATGAGCAGTTCTTC
CASSYSQRGNEQFF
>TRBJ2-1|TRBV6-1|.|.|14
TGTGCCAGCAGGGACCATCAGGGGCGACATGAGCAGTTCTTC
CASRDHQGRHEQFF
>TRBJ2-3|TRBV20-1|TRBD2|.|11
TGCAGTGCCGGGACTAGCGCCAGGCAGTATTTT
CSAGTSARQYF
>TRBJ2-3|TRBV7-2|.|.|15
TGTGCCAGCAGCTTACTAGGGCATGGTACAGATACGCAGTATTTT
CASSLLGHGTDTQYF
>TRBJ2-3|TRBV7-3|TRBD2|.|15
TGTGCCAGCAGCTCATCGGGACTAGGGGCAGATACGCAGTATTTT
CASSSSGLGADTQYF
>TRBJ2-3|TRBV6-2/TRBV6-3|TRBD2|few|15
TGTGCCAGCACCCACGGGGAGGGGTGGAGAGATACGCAGTATTTT
CASTHGEGWRDTQYF
>TRBJ2-3|TRBV20-1|.|many|13
TGCAGTGCTAGAGACGGTGTCACAGATACGCAGTATTTT
CSARDGVTDTQYF
>TRBJ2-7|TRBV5-1|TRBD2|.|16
TGCGCCAGCAGCTTGGGTCTAGCGGGACTTACCTACGAGCAGTACTTC
CASSLGLAGLTYEQYF
>TRBJ2-3|TRBV20-1|.|.|13
TGCAGTGCTAGCGCCCAGTGGGCAGATACGCAGTATTTT
CSASAQWADTQYF
>TRBJ2-3|TRBV27|TRBD1|.|14
TGTGCCAGCAGTTTTTACAGGGGGCATGATACGCAGTATTTT
CASSFYRGHDTQYF
>TRBJ1-6|TRBV5-5|TRBD1|.|15
TGTGCCAGCAGCTTCGGGACAGGGCGAGATTCACCCCTCCACTTT
CASSFGTGRDSPLHF
>TRBJ2-7|TRBV20-1|.|.|12
TGCAGTGCTGCCCAGGGGAGCTACGAGCAGTACTTC
CSAAQGSYEQYF
>TRBJ2-2|TRBV21-1|.|few|16
TGTGCCAGCAGCAAATCTGGGACAGAGAACACCGGGGAGCTGTTTTTT
CASSKSGTENTGELFF
>TRBJ2-5|TRBV12-3/TRBV12-4|.|.|13
TGTGCCAGCAGTTTAGGCAGGGTGCAGACCCAGTACTTC
CASSLGRVQTQYF
>TRBJ2-7|TRBV20-1|.|.|12
TGCAGTGCTTCGGGGATTTTTTACGAGCAGTACTTC
CSASGIFYEQYF
>TRBJ2-3|TRBV20-1|.|.|14
TGCAGTGCTAGTCATCAATCCGGCACAGATACGCAGTATTTT
CSASHQSGTDTQYF
>TRBJ2-3|TRBV20-1|TRBD2|.|13
TGCACTGGGGGGGGGTCCAGCACAGATACGCAGTATTTT
CTGGGSSTDTQYF
>TRBJ1-5|TRBV28|.|.|13
TGTGCCAGCAGTTTATCACCGGTGACGCCCCAGCATTTT
CASSLSPVTPQHF
>TRBJ1-1|TRBV27|.|few|13
TGTGCCAGCAGTTTTGGTCCCAGGACTGAAGCTTTCTTT
CASSFGPRTEAFF
>TRBJ2-3|TRBV6-1|.|many|14
TGTGCCAGCAGTGAAGATTTGACCCCAGATACGCAGTATTTT
CASSEDLTPDTQYF
>TRBJ2-1|TRBV12-3/TRBV12-4|TRBD2|once|12
TGTGCCAGCAGCCCAGCGGGACCACCTCGGTTCTTC
CASSPAGPPRFF
>TRBJ2-6|TRBV5-6|.|.|13
TGTGCCAGCAGGAACTGGGGGGGGCTCGTCCTGACTTTC
CASRNWGGLVLTF
>TRBJ2-7|TRBV27|.|few|14
TGTGCCAGCAGCAGACTAGTCGGTAGCTACGAGCAGTACTTC
CASSRLVGSYEQYF
>TRBJ1-3|TRBV12-3/TRBV12-4|.|.|15
TGTGCCAGCAGTTCAGAAAAAAACGGCCGAAACACCATATATTTT
CASSSEKNGRNTIYF
>TRBJ1-1|TRBV28|TRBD1|.|16
TGTGCCAGCAGTACTAATTACAGGGGTTTGAACACTGAAGCTTTCTTT
CASSTNYRGLNTEAFF
>TRBJ2-2|TRBV20-1|.|.|13
TGCAGTGCTAGAGATGTCAGAACCGGGGAGCTGTTTTTT
CSARDVRTGELFF
>TRBJ2-3|TRBV20-1|.|few|15
TGCAGTGCTAGAGATCTCCCTCTTAGCACAGATACGCAGTATTTT
CSARDLPLSTDTQYF
>TRBJ2-3|TRBV20-1|.|.|13
TGCAGTGGAGACGGGAGCCTCGCAGATACGCAGTATTTT
CSGDGSLADTQYF
>TRBJ2-2|TRBV29-1|.|.|12
TGCAGCGTTGAGGAGGGAAGCGGGGAGCTGTTTTTT
CSVEEGSGELFF
>TRBJ2-1|TRBV20-1|TRBD1|.|14
TGCAGTGCTAGCCAGGGGGCGACCGACAATGAGCAGTTCTTC
CSASQGATDNEQFF
>TRBJ1-2|TRBV20-1|TRBD1|.|15
TGCAGTGCTAGTTCCCCCCCACAGGGGAGCTATGGCTACACCTTC
CSASSPPQGSYGYTF
>TRBJ1-2|TRBV6-2/TRBV6-3|TRBD1|.|13
TGTGCCAGCAGCCCGACAGGGGTGGGAGGCTACACCTTC
CASSPTGVGGYTF
>TRBJ2-1|TRBV20-1|TRBD2|many|15
TGCAGTGCTGGACTAGCGGGGAAAGGTTCCAATGAGCAGTTCTTC
CSAGLAGKGSNEQFF
>TRBJ2-1|TRBV4-2|TRBD2|.|17
TGTGCCAGCAGCCAAGATCATCAAGCGGGGTATAACAATGAGCAGTTCTTC
CASSQDHQAGYNNEQFF